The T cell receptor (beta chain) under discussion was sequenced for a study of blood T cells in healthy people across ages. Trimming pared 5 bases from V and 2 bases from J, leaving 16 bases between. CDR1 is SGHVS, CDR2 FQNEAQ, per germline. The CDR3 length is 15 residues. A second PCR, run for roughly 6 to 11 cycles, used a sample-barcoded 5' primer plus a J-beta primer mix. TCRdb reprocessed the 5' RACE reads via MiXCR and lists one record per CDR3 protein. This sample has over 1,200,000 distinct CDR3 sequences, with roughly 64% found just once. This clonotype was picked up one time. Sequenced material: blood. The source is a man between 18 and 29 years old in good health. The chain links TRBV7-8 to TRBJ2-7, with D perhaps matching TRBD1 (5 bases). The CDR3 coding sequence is TGTGCCAGCAGCCCCACGGCAGGACATACCTACGAGCAGTACTTC. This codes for CASSPTAGHTYEQYF.